This is a list of T cell receptor beta chains from one sample in a study of T-cell memory formation after mild COVID-19. One entry per CDR3 protein, called by TCRdb with MiXCR from the 5' RACE reads. The sample holds about half a million distinct CDR3 sequences; about 20% are singletons and the top ten take roughly an eighth. Sequencing was carried out using PBMCs or a T cell subset sorted from them (not recorded which). Receptor source: an adult woman who had mild COVID-19 (a few samples of this study predate the infection). Cell type and time point are not known. The CDR3 runs from the conserved cysteine through the conserved F or W. Fields, in order: V gene, clone size, J gene, CDR3 length, D gene, CDR3 protein, CDR3 DNA. D genes are given only for firm matches. The size of a clone is reported for some rows only, either as once, few or many, or as a class for expanded clones.

TRBV3-1	NA	TRBJ2-4	13	TRBD1	CASSLSGQPIQYF	TGTGCCAGCAGCCTCTCGGGACAGCCCATTCAGTACTTC
TRBV12-3/TRBV12-4	few	TRBJ2-1	15	TRBD2	CASSLSGGGWNEQFF	TGTGCCAGCAGTTTATCGGGCGGGGGGTGGAATGAGCAGTTCTTC
TRBV14	few	TRBJ2-1	15	TRBD2	CASSRLAGHTGEQFF	TGTGCCAGCAGCCGACTAGCGGGACATACAGGGGAGCAGTTCTTC
TRBV6-2/TRBV6-3	once	TRBJ2-7	13	NA	CASSYSISYEQYF	TGTGCCAGCAGTTACTCGATCTCCTACGAGCAGTACTTC
TRBV5-4	NA	TRBJ2-5	16	TRBD2	CASSLELARVQETQYF	TGTGCCAGCAGCTTGGAACTAGCGCGAGTCCAAGAGACCCAGTACTTC
TRBV3-1	NA	TRBJ2-3	16	TRBD2	CASSQGVSGATDTQYF	TGTGCCAGCAGCCAAGGTGTTAGCGGGGCCACAGATACGCAGTATTTT
TRBV24-1	NA	TRBJ2-2	16	TRBD2	CATSDLGLAGAGELFF	TGTGCCACCAGTGACCTGGGACTAGCGGGAGCCGGGGAGCTGTTTTTT
TRBV3-1	NA	TRBJ2-2	17	TRBD2	CASSQDRAGRPLGELFF	TGTGCCAGCAGCCAAGATAGAGCGGGACGGCCGTTGGGGGAGCTGTTTTTT
TRBV7-3	few	TRBJ2-2	16	TRBD2	CASSLMGLANTGELFF	TGTGCCAGCAGCTTAATGGGACTAGCGAACACCGGGGAGCTGTTTTTT
TRBV13	NA	TRBJ1-6	16	TRBD1	CASSLGDRSGNSPLHF	TGTGCCAGCAGCTTAGGGGACAGGTCTGGAAATTCACCCCTCCACTTT
TRBV27	NA	TRBJ2-4	18	NA	CASSFAALDGTKKNIQYF	TGTGCCAGCAGTTTCGCGGCCCTAGACGGGACAAAGAAAAACATTCAGTACTTC
TRBV7-3	few	TRBJ2-3	14	TRBD2	CASSSGLAGDTQYF	TGTGCCAGCAGCTCGGGACTAGCGGGAGATACGCAGTATTTT
TRBV4-1	NA	TRBJ2-1	15	NA	CASSQMSLGPNEQFF	TGCGCCAGCAGCCAGATGTCCTTGGGCCCCAATGAGCAGTTCTTC
TRBV11-3	NA	TRBJ2-3	19	TRBD2	CASSFRGPGTSGSTDTQYF	TGTGCCAGCAGCTTTCGGGGCCCTGGGACTAGCGGAAGCACAGATACGCAGTATTTT
TRBV5-1	few	TRBJ1-2	13	TRBD1	CASSSGQNYGYTF	TGCGCCAGCAGCTCGGGACAGAACTATGGCTACACCTTC
TRBV29-1	NA	TRBJ1-2	13	NA	CSVARGTKGGYTF	TGCAGCGTTGCCCGAGGGACAAAAGGTGGCTACACCTTC
TRBV7-3	NA	TRBJ2-1	16	NA	CASSPFQSNSYNEQFF	TGTGCCAGCAGCCCTTTTCAGTCCAACTCCTACAATGAGCAGTTCTTC